This T cell receptor (beta chain) was recovered during a study of tumour-infiltrating T cells in Burkitt lymphoma. Study-level background: Survival, overall and progression-free, tracked with productive clonality.

Profiling relied on immunoSEQ multiplex PCR, and the TCRdb table lists in-frame clones only, not all of them. The table shows some 15,000 clones, with around four fifths occurring only once. This CDR3 region has 14 residues. Germline CDR1 reads SNHLY; CDR2 reads FYNNEI. V was clipped by 7 bases and J by 3 bases; unmatched bases: 5. The clonotype originates from a human donor with diffuse large B-cell lymphoma. The chain employs TRBV2 and TRBJ2-1; 8 positions match TRBD2. The source material was tumor tissue. The chain's CDR3 is CASISGGNYNEQFF. Here the CDR3 DNA reads TGTGCCAGCATTTCGGGGGGGAACTACAATGAGCAGTTCTTC.